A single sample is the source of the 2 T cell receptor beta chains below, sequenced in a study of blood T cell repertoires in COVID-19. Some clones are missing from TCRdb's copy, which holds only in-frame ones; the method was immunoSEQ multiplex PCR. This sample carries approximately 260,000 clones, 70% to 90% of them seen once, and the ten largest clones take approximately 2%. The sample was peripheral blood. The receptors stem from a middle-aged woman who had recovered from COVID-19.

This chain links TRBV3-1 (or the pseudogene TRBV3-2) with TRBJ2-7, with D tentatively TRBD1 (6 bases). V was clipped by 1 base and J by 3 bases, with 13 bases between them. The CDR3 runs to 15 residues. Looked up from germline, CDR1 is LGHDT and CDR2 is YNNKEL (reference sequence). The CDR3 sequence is CASSQGRGLFYEQYF. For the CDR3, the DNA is TGTGCCAGCAGCCAAGGCAGGGGCCTCTTCTACGAGCAGTACTTC.

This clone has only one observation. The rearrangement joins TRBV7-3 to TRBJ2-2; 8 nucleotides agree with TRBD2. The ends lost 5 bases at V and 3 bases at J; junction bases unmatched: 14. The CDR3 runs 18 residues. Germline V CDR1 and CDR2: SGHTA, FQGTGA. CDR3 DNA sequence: TGTGCCAGCAGCCCAAAAAACGGCGGGGGGAAACACACCGGGGAGCTGTTTTTT. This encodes CASSPKNGGGKHTGELFF.